This T cell receptor beta chain was sequenced during a study of blood T cell repertoires in COVID-19. Generated by immunoSEQ multiplex PCR, the TCRdb table keeps only in-frame clones and is missing some. The repertoire holds approximately 150,000 clones, with about 90% as singletons. The age range of participants was about 18 to 89 years, with residence in about 25 US areas. This clone was counted a single time. CDR3 length: 15 amino acids. Germline V gene data show CDR1 as GTSNPN and CDR2 as SVGIG (reference sequence). The V and J ends lost 3 bases and 6 bases, in that order; junction bases with no gene match: 8.

The J gene is TRBJ2-3, the V gene TRBV30, with 11 bases aligning to TRBD2. The sample taken for sequencing was PBMCs or T cells enriched from blood (not recorded which). The TCR originated in a human donor with acute COVID-19. The donor label of this sample is uncertain. CDR3 in amino acids: CAWRLTSGATDTQYF. The CDR3, as DNA: TGTGCCTGGAGGTTGACTAGCGGGGCCACCGATACGCAGTATTTT. The full variable domain, completed using reference TRBV30 and TRBJ2-3, is SQTIHQWPATLVQPVGSPLSLECTVEGTSNPNLYWYRQAAGRGLQLLFYSVGIGQISSEVPQNLSASRPQDRQFILSSKKLLLSDSGFYLCAWRLTSGATDTQYFGPGTRLTVL.